The text below deals with one TCR beta chain. This entry comes from a study of T cell changes during pregnancy in multiple sclerosis. This CDR3 region has 17 residues. Germline trimming cut 6 bases from V and 0 bases from J; bases unmatched to any gene: 13. This table comes from immunoSEQ multiplex PCR, and its TCRdb copy is limited to in-frame clones, with some not included. The sample yields about 92,000 clones, about 93% seen once. Sequencing used peripheral blood, obtained in the first trimester of pregnancy. The chain is built from TRBV23-1 and TRBJ2-7; 8 positions agree with TRBD2. TRBV23-1 is treated as an ORF (open reading frame) with a function not yet certain. The source is a female donor with multiple sclerosis, enrolled in a pregnancy study. The CDR3: CASSGGGPGLSSYEQYF. Here the CDR3 DNA reads TGCGCCAGCAGCGGGGGGGGGCCCGGGCTGAGCTCCTACGAGCAGTACTTC.